This T cell receptor (beta chain) came from a study of T cells in Graves' hyperthyroidism and ophthalmopathy. Points from the study as a whole: In validation, the model predicted ophthalmopathy. These predictions came a median about 6.5 months before onset. Most thyroid clonotypes expanded above 0.001 appeared in blood too.

With regard to this clonotype: Its antigen is unknown.

RNA transcripts yielded amplified TCR beta CDR3 regions. TCR CDR3 underwent first-round RT-PCR with the HTBI primer set. Using its own MiXCR run on the multiplex PCR reads, TCRdb lists one record per CDR3 protein. In the table there are 650,000 to 700,000 distinct CDR3 sequences, about 18% of which are singletons. The TCR comes from a man aged 50-59 years with Graves' hyperthyroidism. The specimen sequenced was blood.

CDR3 sequence (DNA): TGTGCCTGGAGCAGTCCACTCAGGGTAAATCAGCCCCAGCATTTT. As protein: CAWSSPLRVNQPQHF. The V and J genes are TRBV30 and TRBJ1-5; D is perhaps TRBD1 (5 bases). This CDR3 spans 15 amino acids. Germline CDR1 and CDR2: GTSNPN and SVGIG (reference sequence). V gave up 3 bases and J gave up 4 bases, with 16 bases separating them.